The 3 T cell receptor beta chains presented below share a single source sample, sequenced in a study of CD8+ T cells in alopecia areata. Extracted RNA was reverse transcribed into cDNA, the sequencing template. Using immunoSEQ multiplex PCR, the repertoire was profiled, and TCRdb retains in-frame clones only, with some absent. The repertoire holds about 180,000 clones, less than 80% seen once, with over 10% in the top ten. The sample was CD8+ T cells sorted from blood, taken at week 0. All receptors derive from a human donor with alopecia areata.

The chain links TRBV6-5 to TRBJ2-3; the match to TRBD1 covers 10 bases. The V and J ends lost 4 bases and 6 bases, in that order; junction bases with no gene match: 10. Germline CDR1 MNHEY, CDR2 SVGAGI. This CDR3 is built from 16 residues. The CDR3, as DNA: TGTGCCAGCAGTTCCCAGGACAGGGGGTGGGTTGATACGCAGTATTTT. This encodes CASSSQDRGWVDTQYF.

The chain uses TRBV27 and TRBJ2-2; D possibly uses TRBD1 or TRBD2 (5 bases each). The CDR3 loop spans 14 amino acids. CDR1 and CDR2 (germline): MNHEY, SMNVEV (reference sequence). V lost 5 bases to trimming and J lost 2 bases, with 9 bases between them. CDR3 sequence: CASSAGRNTGELFF. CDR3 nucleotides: TGTGCCAGCAGTGCAGGGAGAAACACCGGGGAGCTGTTTTTT.

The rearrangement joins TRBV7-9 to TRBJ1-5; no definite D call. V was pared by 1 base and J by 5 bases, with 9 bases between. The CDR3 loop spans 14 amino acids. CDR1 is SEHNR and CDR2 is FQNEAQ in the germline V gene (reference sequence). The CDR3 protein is CASSLVGADQPQHF. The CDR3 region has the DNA TGTGCCAGCAGCTTAGTCGGAGCGGATCAGCCCCAGCATTTT.